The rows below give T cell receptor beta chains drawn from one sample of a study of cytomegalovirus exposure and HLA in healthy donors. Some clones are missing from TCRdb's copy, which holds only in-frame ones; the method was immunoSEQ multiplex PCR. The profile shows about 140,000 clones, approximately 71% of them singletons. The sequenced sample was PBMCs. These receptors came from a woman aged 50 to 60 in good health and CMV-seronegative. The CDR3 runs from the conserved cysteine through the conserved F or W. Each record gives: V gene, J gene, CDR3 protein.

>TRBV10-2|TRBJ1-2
CASSEGDRAGENGYTF
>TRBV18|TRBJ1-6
CASSQQGARSPLHF
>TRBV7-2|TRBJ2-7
CASSLQASGTYEQYF
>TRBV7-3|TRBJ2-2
CASSPDIYTGELFF
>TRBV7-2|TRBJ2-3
CASSLAWSGGGAYHTQYF
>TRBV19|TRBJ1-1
CASRVGENTEAFF
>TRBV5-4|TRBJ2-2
CASSASAGELFF
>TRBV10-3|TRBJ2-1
CAITSGGYNEQFF
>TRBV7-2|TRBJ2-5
CASSLIPVSGEETQYF
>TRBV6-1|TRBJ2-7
CASSVRRGGYEQYF
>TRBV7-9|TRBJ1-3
CASSSLLTGRSGNTIYF
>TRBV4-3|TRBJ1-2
CASSQEQGYGYTF
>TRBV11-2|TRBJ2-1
CASSLVGTRNSNEQFF
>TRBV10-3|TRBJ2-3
CAISESSGGAASTDTQYF
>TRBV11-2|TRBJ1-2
CASSLDPGVAYGYTF
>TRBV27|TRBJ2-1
CASSLTSGGPYNEQFF
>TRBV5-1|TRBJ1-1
CASSAGAVTEAFF
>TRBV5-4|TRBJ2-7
CASSPKSGTGIYEQYF
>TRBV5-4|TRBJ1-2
CASSRGAGLDYGYTF
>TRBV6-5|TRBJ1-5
CASSEGPEGQPQHF
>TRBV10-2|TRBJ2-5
CASSEASPSKETQYF
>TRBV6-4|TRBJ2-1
CASSIRTGAYNEQFF
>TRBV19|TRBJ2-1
CASSIYSGGSEQFF
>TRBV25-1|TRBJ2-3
CASSRGGPGTDTQYF
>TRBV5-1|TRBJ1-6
CASSLGLNSPLHF
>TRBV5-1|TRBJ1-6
CASSGTGADYNSPLHF
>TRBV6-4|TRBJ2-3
CASSEASGGASTQYF
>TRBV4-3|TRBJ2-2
CASSRSGGYNTGELFF
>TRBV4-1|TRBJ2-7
CASSQGVQYF
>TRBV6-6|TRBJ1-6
CASNLQGVNSPLHF
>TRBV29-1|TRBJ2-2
CSAREPTGELFF
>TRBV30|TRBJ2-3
CAWSVPRTASTDTQYF
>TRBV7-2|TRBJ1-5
CASSQDYSNQPQHF
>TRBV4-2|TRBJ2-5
CASSQASGGSGETQYF
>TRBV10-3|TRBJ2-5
CAISESGQNQETQYF
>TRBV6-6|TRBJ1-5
CASSRQGSGHF
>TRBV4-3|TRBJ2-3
CASSQEGGAADTQYF
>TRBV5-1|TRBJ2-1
CASSATLAGDEQFF
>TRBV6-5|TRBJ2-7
CASRRRQGASREQYF
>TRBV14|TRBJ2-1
CATSDRGSYNEQFF
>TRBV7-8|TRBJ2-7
CASSQGRSYEQYF
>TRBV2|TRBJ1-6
CATTLPQGRSPLHF
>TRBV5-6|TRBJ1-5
CASSLGTVGGNQPQHF
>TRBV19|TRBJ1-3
CASSLNRETGNTIYF
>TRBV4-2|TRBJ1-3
CASSQVTGGLGNTIYF
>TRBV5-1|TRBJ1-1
CASSRRTGRDTEAFF
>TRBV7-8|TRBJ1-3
CASSLDRGAVGNTIYF
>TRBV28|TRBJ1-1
CASWRTGENVAFF
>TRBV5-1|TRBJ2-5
CASSTGTGRVETQYF
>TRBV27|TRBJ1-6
CASSLTGLRALHF
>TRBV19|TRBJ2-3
CASLDSGVTDTQYF
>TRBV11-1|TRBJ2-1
CASSRTLVAYNEQFF
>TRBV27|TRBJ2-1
CASSGLSGLAYNEQFF
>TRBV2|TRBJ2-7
CASSETPGQGRKQYF
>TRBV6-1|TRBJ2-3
CASSELGTEADTQYF
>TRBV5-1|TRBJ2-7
CASSAYPNGTSIHEQYF
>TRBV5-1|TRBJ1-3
CASGTGDAGNTIYF